Listed below are T cell receptor beta chains from one sample, sequenced in a study of shared clonotypes between healthy human individuals. Sequenced by immunoSEQ multiplex PCR; TCRdb stores in-frame clones only, minus some. Of roughly 1,600,000 clones listed, 97% to 99% are singletons. The sample taken for sequencing was naive CD4+ T cells sorted from blood. Receptors originate from a young man in good health. CDR3s include the opening cysteine and the closing phenylalanine or tryptophan. The D gene is left open where the match is weak. Size tells how often a clone was seen (once, few, many) or the class of an expanded clone, and some rows leave it out.

d_gene: NA; abundance: NA; j_gene: TRBJ2-7; v_gene: TRBV6-6; CDR3nt: TGTGCCAGCAGTTCGAAGCGTGTGAGCTCCTACGAGCAGTACTTC; CDR3aa: CASSSKRVSSYEQYF
d_gene: NA; abundance: few; j_gene: TRBJ1-5; v_gene: TRBV27; CDR3nt: TGTGCCAGCAGGTTCCTGAGGGGGGCGGGCAATCAGCCCCAGCATTTT; CDR3aa: CASRFLRGAGNQPQHF
d_gene: NA; abundance: NA; j_gene: TRBJ2-7; v_gene: TRBV11-1; CDR3nt: TGTGCCAGCAGCTTGAAAAACGAGCAGTACTTC; CDR3aa: CASSLKNEQYF
d_gene: TRBD1; abundance: once; j_gene: TRBJ2-2; v_gene: TRBV29-1; CDR3nt: TGCAGCGTGAGGACAGGGGGCCACACCGGGGAGCTGTTTTTT; CDR3aa: CSVRTGGHTGELFF
d_gene: TRBD1; abundance: NA; j_gene: TRBJ2-1; v_gene: TRBV6-1; CDR3nt: TGTGCCAGCAGCATCGACAGGGAAGATGAGCAGTTCTTC; CDR3aa: CASSIDREDEQFF
d_gene: TRBD1; abundance: NA; j_gene: TRBJ2-2; v_gene: TRBV6-1; CDR3nt: TGTGCCAGCATCCCGACAGGGTACGGGGAGCTGTTTTTT; CDR3aa: CASIPTGYGELFF
d_gene: TRBD2; abundance: once; j_gene: TRBJ2-1; v_gene: TRBV28; CDR3nt: TGTGCCAGCAGTTCGGCTAGCGGGGTCAATGAGCAGTTCTTC; CDR3aa: CASSSASGVNEQFF
d_gene: TRBD1; abundance: NA; j_gene: TRBJ1-4; v_gene: TRBV7-2; CDR3nt: TGTGCCAGCAGCCGAGGACAGGCCACAACTAATGAAAAACTGTTTTTT; CDR3aa: CASSRGQATTNEKLFF
d_gene: TRBD1; abundance: NA; j_gene: TRBJ2-3; v_gene: TRBV5-6; CDR3nt: TGTGCCAGCAGCTCCTCAGGGACAGGGAGCACAGATACGCAGTATTTT; CDR3aa: CASSSSGTGSTDTQYF
d_gene: TRBD2; abundance: NA; j_gene: TRBJ2-7; v_gene: TRBV11-2; CDR3nt: TGTGCCAGCAGCAAGGGACTAGCGGGATTCCTCGAGGCTTACGAGCAGTACTTC; CDR3aa: CASSKGLAGFLEAYEQYF
d_gene: NA; abundance: NA; j_gene: TRBJ2-5; v_gene: TRBV11-2; CDR3nt: TGTGCCAGCAGCTTTTCCCAAGAGACCCAGTACTTC; CDR3aa: CASSFSQETQYF
d_gene: NA; abundance: NA; j_gene: TRBJ1-5; v_gene: TRBV5-1; CDR3nt: TGCGCCAGCAGCTTAGGACAATATCAGCCCCAGCATTTT; CDR3aa: CASSLGQYQPQHF
d_gene: NA; abundance: NA; j_gene: TRBJ1-5; v_gene: TRBV15; CDR3nt: TGTGCCACCAGCGGGACAACTCAGCCCCAGCATTTT; CDR3aa: CATSGTTQPQHF
d_gene: NA; abundance: NA; j_gene: TRBJ1-1; v_gene: TRBV5-1; CDR3nt: TGCGCCAGCAGCTTGGGATACGTGAACACTGAAGCTTTCTTT; CDR3aa: CASSLGYVNTEAFF
d_gene: TRBD1; abundance: once; j_gene: TRBJ2-5; v_gene: TRBV28; CDR3nt: TGTGCCAGCAGTCTAACAAAGGACAGGGCTTGGGAGACCCAGTACTTC; CDR3aa: CASSLTKDRAWETQYF
d_gene: TRBD2; abundance: NA; j_gene: TRBJ2-7; v_gene: TRBV7-2; CDR3nt: TGTGCCAGCAGCTTGGGGACTACATACGAGCAGTACTTC; CDR3aa: CASSLGTTYEQYF
d_gene: NA; abundance: NA; j_gene: TRBJ2-1; v_gene: TRBV5-1; CDR3nt: TGCGCCAGCAGCTTGGCCACGGCGGGACAATACAATGAGCAGTTCTTC; CDR3aa: CASSLATAGQYNEQFF